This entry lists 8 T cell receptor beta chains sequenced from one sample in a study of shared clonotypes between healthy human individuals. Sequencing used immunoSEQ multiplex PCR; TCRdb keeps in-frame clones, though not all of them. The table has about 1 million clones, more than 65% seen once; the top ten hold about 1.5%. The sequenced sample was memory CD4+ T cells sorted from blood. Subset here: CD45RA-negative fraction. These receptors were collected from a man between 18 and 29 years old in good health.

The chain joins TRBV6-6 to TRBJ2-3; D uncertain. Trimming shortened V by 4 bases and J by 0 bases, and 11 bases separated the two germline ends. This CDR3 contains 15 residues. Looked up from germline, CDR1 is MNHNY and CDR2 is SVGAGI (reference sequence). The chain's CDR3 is CASSWSTLSTDTQYF. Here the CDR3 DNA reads TGTGCCAGCAGTTGGAGTACGCTTAGCACAGATACGCAGTATTTT.

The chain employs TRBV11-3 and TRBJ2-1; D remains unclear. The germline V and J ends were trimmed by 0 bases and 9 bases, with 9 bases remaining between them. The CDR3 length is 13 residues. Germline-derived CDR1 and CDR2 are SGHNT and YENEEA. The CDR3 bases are TGTGCCAGCAGCTTAGATCGAGTCAGTGAGCAGTTCTTC. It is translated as CASSLDRVSEQFF.

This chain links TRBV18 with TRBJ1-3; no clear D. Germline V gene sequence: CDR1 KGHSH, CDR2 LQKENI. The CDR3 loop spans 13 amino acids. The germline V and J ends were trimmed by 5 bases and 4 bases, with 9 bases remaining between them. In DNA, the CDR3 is TGTGCCAGCTCATTCGACTTCGGAAACACCATATATTTT. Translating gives CASSFDFGNTIYF.

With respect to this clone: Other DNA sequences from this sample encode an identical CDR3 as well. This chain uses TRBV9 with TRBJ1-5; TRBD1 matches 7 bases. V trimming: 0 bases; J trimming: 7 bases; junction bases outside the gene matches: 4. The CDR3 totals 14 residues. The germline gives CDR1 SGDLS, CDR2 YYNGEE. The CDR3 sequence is CASSVGQGGQPQHF. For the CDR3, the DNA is TGTGCCAGCAGCGTAGGACAGGGTGGACAGCCCCAGCATTTT.

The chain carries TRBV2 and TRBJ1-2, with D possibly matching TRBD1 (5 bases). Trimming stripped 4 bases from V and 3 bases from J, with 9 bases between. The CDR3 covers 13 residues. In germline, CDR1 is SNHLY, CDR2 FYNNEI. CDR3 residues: CASSVGGDYGYTF. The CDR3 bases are TGTGCCAGCAGTGTCGGGGGGGACTATGGCTACACCTTC.

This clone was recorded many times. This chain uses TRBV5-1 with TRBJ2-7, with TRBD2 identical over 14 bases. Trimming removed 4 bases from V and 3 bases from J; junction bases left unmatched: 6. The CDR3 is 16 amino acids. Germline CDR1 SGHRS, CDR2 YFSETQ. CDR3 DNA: TGCGCCAGCAGCACCTCGGGGACTAGCGGGAGCTACGAGCAGTACTTC. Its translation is CASSTSGTSGSYEQYF.

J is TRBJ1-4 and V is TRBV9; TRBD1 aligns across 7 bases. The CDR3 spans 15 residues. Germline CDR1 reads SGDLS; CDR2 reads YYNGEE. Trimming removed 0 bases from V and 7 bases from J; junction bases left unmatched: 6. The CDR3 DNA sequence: TGTGCCAGCAGCGTAGGGGACAGAAGGGGTGAAAAACTGTTTTTT. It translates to CASSVGDRRGEKLFF. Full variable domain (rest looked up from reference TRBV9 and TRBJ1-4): DSGVTQTPKHLITATGQRVTLRCSPRSGDLSVYWYQQSLDQGLQFLIQYYNGEERAKGNILERFSAQQFPDLHSELNLSSLELGDSALYFCASSVGDRRGEKLFFGSGTQLSVL.

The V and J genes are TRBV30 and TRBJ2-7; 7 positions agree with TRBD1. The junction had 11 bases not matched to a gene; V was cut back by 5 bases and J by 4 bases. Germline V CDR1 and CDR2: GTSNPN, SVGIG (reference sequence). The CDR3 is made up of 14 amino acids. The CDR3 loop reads CAWDKGAAFYEQYF. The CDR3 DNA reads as TGTGCCTGGGACAAGGGGGCAGCCTTTTACGAGCAGTACTTC. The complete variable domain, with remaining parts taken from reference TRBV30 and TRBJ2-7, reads SQTIHQWPATLVQPVGSPLSLECTVEGTSNPNLYWYRQAAGRGLQLLFYSVGIGQISSEVPQNLSASRPQDRQFILSSKKLLLSDSGFYLCAWDKGAAFYEQYFGPGTRLTVT.